Included here is one TCR beta chain sequence, with context. The antigen is not known. The entry originates in a study of Ad26.COV2.S vaccination and SARS-CoV-2 variants. General study findings and limits: Substantial breadth was reportedly displayed by spike-specific CD8+ and CD4+ T cell responses after vaccination. Recipients of either vaccine or placebo displayed similar breadth of non-spike TCRs.

Produced via immunoSEQ multiplex PCR; TCRdb's table is partial and in-frame only. The sample lists 410,000 or so clones, 90% seen once, with 10% to 15% in the top ten. Treatment specified: over 15 received Ad26.COV2.S at low or high dose, single or two shots; 5 received placebo; per-sample allocation not given. Collection of samples fell on day 63 after the first vaccine or placebo injection. Germline V gene sequence: CDR1 SGHRS, CDR2 YFSETQ. V dropped 0 bases and J dropped 0 bases, with 1 base sitting between them. CDR3 length: 14 amino acids. The chain recombines TRBV5-1 with TRBJ2-6; D is unresolved. This specimen consisted of peripheral blood, obtained in a trial of Ad26.COV2.S vaccine versus placebo. This TCR was sampled from a person aged 18-65 years who received the Ad26.COV2.S COVID-19 vaccine or a placebo. The chain's CDR3 is CASSLGSGANVLTF. The CDR3 DNA follows: TGCGCCAGCAGCTTGGGCTCTGGGGCCAACGTCCTGACTTTC.